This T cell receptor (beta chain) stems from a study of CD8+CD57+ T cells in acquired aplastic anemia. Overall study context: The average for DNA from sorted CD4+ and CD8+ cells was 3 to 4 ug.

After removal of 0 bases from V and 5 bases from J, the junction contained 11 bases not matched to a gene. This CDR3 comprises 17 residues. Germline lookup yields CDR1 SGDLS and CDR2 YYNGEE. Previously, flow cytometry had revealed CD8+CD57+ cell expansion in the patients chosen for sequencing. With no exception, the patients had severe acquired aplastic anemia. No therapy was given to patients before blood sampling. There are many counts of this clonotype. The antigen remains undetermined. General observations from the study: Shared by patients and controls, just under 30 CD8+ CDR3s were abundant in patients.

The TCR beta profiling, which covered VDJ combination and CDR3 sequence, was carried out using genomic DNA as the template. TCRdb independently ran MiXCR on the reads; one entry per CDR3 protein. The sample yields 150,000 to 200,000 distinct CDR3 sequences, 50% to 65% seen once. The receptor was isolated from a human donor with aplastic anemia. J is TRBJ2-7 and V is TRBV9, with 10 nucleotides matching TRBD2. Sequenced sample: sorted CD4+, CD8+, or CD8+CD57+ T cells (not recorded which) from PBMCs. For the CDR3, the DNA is TGTGCCAGCAGCGTAGGTTTACTAGCGGGACCCGGGGACGAGCAGTACTTC. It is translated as CASSVGLLAGPGDEQYF.